This is a list of T cell receptor beta chains from one sample in a study of shared T cell receptors in the human thymus. Data came from immunoSEQ multiplex PCR; TCRdb stores just in-frame clones and leaves some out. The sample contains about 500,000 clones, approximately 80% of which appear only once. These same records also appear under a second study, on human thymus T cells.

The sample consisted of thymocytes. All receptors derive from a boy younger than two with a congenital heart defect. Each CDR3 is given with its conserved first and last residue. D genes are given only for firm matches.

TRBV6-1	TRBD2	TRBJ2-7	CAGRDPQASEQYF
TRBV7-2	-	TRBJ2-7	CASSSLAGVREQYF
TRBV5-1	TRBD2	TRBJ2-2	CASSLMGLAGPNTGELFF
TRBV2	-	TRBJ2-1	CASSAGKGNEQFF
TRBV12-5	-	TRBJ2-2	CASGLVGMEGAHTGELFF
TRBV4-2	TRBD2	TRBJ2-5	CASSQKNLAGGGETQYF
TRBV2	-	TRBJ2-2	CASSAGQTGELFF
TRBV5-4	TRBD2	TRBJ2-5	CASSLRLAGSTEETQYF
TRBV27	TRBD2	TRBJ2-7	CASSLLISGGIVHEQYF
TRBV18	TRBD1	TRBJ1-3	CASSPKGTGENTIYF
TRBV25-1	-	TRBJ2-1	CASSDIRGEQFF
TRBV27	TRBD2	TRBJ2-7	CASSLLAGVVEQYF
TRBV11-2	TRBD1	TRBJ2-7	CASSQDRGLTPYEQYF
TRBV7-8	TRBD2	TRBJ2-2	CASSHRAGGPNTGELFF
TRBV27	TRBD2	TRBJ2-4	CASSLSGSSEDIQYF